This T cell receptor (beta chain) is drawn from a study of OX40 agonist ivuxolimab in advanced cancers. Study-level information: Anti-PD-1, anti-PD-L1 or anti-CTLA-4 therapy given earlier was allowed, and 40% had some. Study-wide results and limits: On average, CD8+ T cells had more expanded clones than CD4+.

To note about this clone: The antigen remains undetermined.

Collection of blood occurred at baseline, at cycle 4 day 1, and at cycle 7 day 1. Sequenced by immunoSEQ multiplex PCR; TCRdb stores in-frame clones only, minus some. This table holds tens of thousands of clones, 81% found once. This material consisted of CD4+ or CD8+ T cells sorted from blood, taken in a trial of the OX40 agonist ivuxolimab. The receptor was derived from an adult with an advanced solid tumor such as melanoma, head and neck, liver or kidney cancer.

The CDR3 here is CASTLEGREDEQYF. The CDR3 bases are TGTGCCAGCACCCTAGAGGGCAGGGAGGACGAGCAGTACTTC. The rearrangement joins TRBV6-1 to TRBJ2-7, with a possible D match to TRBD2 (6 bases). This CDR3 has 14 amino acids. Germline V gene sequence: CDR1 MNHNS, CDR2 SASEGT. The ends were cut back, 7 bases at V and 5 bases at J, with 18 bases in the middle.